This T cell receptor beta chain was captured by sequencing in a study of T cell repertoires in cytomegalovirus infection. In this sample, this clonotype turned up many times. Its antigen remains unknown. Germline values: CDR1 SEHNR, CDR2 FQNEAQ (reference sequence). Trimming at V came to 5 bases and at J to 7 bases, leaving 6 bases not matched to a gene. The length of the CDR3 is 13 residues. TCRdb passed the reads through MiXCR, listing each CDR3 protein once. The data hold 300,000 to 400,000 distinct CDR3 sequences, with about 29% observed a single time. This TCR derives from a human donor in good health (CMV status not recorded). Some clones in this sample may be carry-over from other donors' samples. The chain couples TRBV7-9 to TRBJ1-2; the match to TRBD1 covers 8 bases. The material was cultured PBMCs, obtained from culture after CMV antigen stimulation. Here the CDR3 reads CASSPGQGGGYTF. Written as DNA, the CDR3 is TGTGCCAGCAGCCCTGGACAGGGTGGTGGCTACACCTTC.